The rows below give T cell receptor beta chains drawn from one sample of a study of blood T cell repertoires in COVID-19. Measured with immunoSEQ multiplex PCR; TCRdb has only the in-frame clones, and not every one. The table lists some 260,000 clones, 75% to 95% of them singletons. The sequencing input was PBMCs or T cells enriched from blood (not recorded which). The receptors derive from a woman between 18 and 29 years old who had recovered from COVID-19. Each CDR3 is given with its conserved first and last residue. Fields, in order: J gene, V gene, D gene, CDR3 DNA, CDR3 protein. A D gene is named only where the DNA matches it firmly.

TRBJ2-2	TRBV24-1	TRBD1	TGTGCCACCAGCGTCCCCCCCGGGACAGGGAGCACCGGGGAGCTGTTTTTT	CATSVPPGTGSTGELFF
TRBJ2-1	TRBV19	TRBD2	TGTGCCACCCGCGGGGGTGCGGGGCTCGGCGGCAATGAGCAGTTCTTC	CATRGGAGLGGNEQFF
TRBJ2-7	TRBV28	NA	TGTGCCAGCAGGATACTCGGCAACAGGGCAGGCGAGCAGTACTTC	CASRILGNRAGEQYF
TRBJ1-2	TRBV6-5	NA	TGTGCCAGCAGTTACTCCGGGGTCAACTATGGCTACACCTTC	CASSYSGVNYGYTF
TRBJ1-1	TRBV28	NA	TGTGCCAGCAGTTTAAGGGGGACTGAAGCTTTCTTT	CASSLRGTEAFF
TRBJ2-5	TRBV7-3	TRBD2	TGTGCCAGCAGCCCCACTAGCGGGAGGGCCGAGGAGACCCAGTACTTC	CASSPTSGRAEETQYF
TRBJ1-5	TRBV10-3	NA	TGTGCCATCAGTGCGTCTTATAGCAATCAGCCCCAGCATTTT	CAISASYSNQPQHF
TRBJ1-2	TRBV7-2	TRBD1	TGTGCCAGCACCAAAGACAGGGGGCGAGGTGGCTACACCTTC	CASTKDRGRGGYTF
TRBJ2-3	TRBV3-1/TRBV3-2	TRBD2	TGTGCCAGCAGCCAAGTCGGGGTCGGGCGGGGGACCACAGATACGCAGTATTTT	CASSQVGVGRGTTDTQYF
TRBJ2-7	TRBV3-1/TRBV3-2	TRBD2	TGTGCCAGCAGCCACTTCGGGGGAGGGCCCTACGAGCAGTACTTC	CASSHFGGGPYEQYF
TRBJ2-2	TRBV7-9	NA	TGTGCCAGCCCAAAAAGGTCCAGGGGAAGTCGGGTGAGCACCGGGGAGCTGTTTTTT	CASPKRSRGSRVSTGELFF
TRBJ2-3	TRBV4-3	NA	TGCGCCAGCAGCCAAGAAAACTCTCAGGGGAAGCATACGCAGTATTTT	CASSQENSQGKHTQYF
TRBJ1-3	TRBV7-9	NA	TGTGCCAGCAGCTTAGACGGGCCAGGGGCTGGAAACACCATATATTTT	CASSLDGPGAGNTIYF
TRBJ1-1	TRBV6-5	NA	TGTGCCAGCAGTCATACAGAGAACACTGAAGCTTTCTTT	CASSHTENTEAFF
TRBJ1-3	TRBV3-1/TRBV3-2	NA	TGTGCCAGCAGCCACCCCTTCGGTGGCTCTGGAAACACCATATATTTT	CASSHPFGGSGNTIYF